This T cell receptor beta chain was identified in a study of shared T cell receptors in the human thymus. Produced via immunoSEQ multiplex PCR; TCRdb's table is partial and in-frame only. The sample holds hundreds of thousands of clones, 88% seen once. This clone was seen a single time. The sample was also reused in another study, on human thymus T cells. This second report adds: The people who donated were healthy Finnish babies having corrective surgery for congenital heart defects. Resections obtained during corrective heart surgery supplied the thymus tissue. Reports from related research described highly overlapping thymic repertoires among unrelated individuals.

Specimen: thymocytes. This receptor was obtained from a boy less than two years old with a congenital heart defect.

This CDR3 is CASSGGLAGGGTGELFF. The CDR3 DNA reads as TGTGCCAGCAGTGGGGGACTAGCGGGAGGCGGGACCGGGGAGCTGTTTTTT. The chain combines TRBV2 with TRBJ2-2, with TRBD2 identical over 15 bases. CDR1 is SNHLY and CDR2 is FYNNEI in the germline V gene. This CDR3 has 17 residues. The V and J ends lost 4 bases and 5 bases, in that order; junction bases with no gene match: 5.